This TCR beta chain was obtained from a study of blood T cell repertoires in COVID-19. Study-wide context: Sites in the United States, Italy and Spain provided acute and convalescent COVID-19 samples. PBMCs, B-cell-depleted T cells, or T cells provided the cDNA or gDNA that made up the material.

CDR1 and CDR2 (germline): SGHDT, YYEEEE. V dropped 0 bases and J dropped 2; count of bases not matched to a gene: 5. The CDR3 has 17 residues. In the source study's methods: Reference gene primer amplification gave estimated nucleated cell counts. Libraries were prepared by immunoSEQ multiplex PCR; TCRdb keeps only in-frame clonotypes and omits some of them. V and J calls and clone size come straight from that table; D and trimming were deduced from the DNA. The sample carries about 100,000 clones, less than 80% recorded once. This chain uses TRBV5-6 with TRBJ1-6, with TRBD1 identical over 7 bases. Sequencing was carried out using peripheral blood. The origin of this receptor is a man between 65 and 85 years old with active or convalescent COVID-19. CDR3 sequence (DNA): TGTGCCAGCAGCTTGGCGAACAGGGGAGCCTATAATTCACCCCTCCACTTT. It yields the protein CASSLANRGAYNSPLHF.